This entry is about one T cell receptor beta chain. It has no known antigen specificity. No base quality information exists; no much larger clone differs at one position. These data originate in a study of cytomegalovirus exposure and HLA in healthy donors (dated by TCRdb to 2016 to 2017). Concerning the study at large: An earlier analysis of 587 of the donors reported approximately 280 Gb of sequence data and 100 million to 120 million unique TCR beta sequences obtained from about 179 million T cells. Donor age, sex, ethnicity and CMV serostatus were compiled together with the repertoire data. On average, roughly 250,000 unique TCR beta nucleotide sequences were sequenced per donor among roughly 430 genotyped donors of the cohort, with around 19% of those sequences being non-productive. A later genetic analysis took genome-wide SNP genotypes for about three fifths of the roughly 700 donors and used that subset as a discovery cohort. High-throughput TCR immunosequencing, statistical association of individual TCRs with disease status, and machine learning were combined to predict cytomegalovirus infection status. HLA typing covered class I and class II loci at four-digit resolution. All discovery cohort repertoires had been generated on a single sequencing platform. The T cell repertoires of 666 subjects were profiled by immunosequencing and related to cytomegalovirus serostatus. The aim of the study was to test whether cataloging public T cell receptors could identify signatures of past pathogen exposure. A separate validation cohort of 100 to 150 different subjects was used in addition to the roughly 670-subject first cohort. A later analysis re-analyzed previously published TCR beta repertoires from roughly 690 donors and added high-resolution HLA genotyping to study TCR occurrence patterns. Four or five DR-DQ haplotypes were handled as single units for association and clustering because linkage in the cohort was strong. An early release that covered roughly 600 HLA-typed donors contained approximately 300 gigabases of sequencing data and around 85 million unique TCR sequences. An earlier analysis of roughly 580 of the donors used high-throughput TCR beta sequencing to judge whether each TCR beta V gene segment behaved as functional or pseudogenic. Of the roughly 400 genotyped donors, approximately 80% were placed in the genetic ancestry cluster associated with self-reported Caucasian donors. The number of typed donors differed by locus: about 620-640 for A, B, C, DRB1 and DQB1; 522 for DQA1; 606 for DPA1; and around 470 for DPB1. The later analysis used no new phenotypic data to find candidate immune exposures, relying instead on TCR beta sequences and their occurrence across donors.

The library was prepared using the immunoSEQ multiplex PCR assay. A mixture of 60 forward primers for TCR Vbeta segments and 13 reverse primers for TCR Jbeta segments was used in the multiplex PCR. The CDR3 region of rearranged TCR beta genes was amplified from genomic DNA by a multiplex PCR assay. The Illumina HiSeq System was used to sequence the amplified TCR beta libraries as 87-base-pair reads. Under the source paper's analysis protocol: Across the 600 to 700 repertoires, a later analysis counted 80 million or so unique TCR beta chains, roughly 11 million of which were shared by at least two donors. Raw reads were error-corrected and collapsed into unique sequences with a nearest-neighbor algorithm that merged closely related sequences to remove PCR and sequencing errors. Alignment of CDR3 sequences to IMGT reference sequences was used to assign V, D and J gene segments. Each retained sequence needed at least a six-nucleotide match to both a V gene segment and a J gene segment. A rearrangement counted as productive if the CDR3 had no stop codons and remained in frame with V and J, and every other rearrangement counted as non-productive. Following IMGT convention, CDR3 was defined as the stretch from the second conserved V-encoded cysteine up to the conserved J-encoded phenylalanine. The earlier analysis of about 620 of the donors excluded sequences that lacked an unambiguous match to a single V gene segment. An earlier analysis of 587 of the donors classified V segments as functional when productive rearrangements were above 56.7% and as segregating when the standard deviation between donors was above 5%. A statistical classification framework was built to diagnose cytomegalovirus status from the catalog of TCR beta chain sequences. In a later analysis, V and J genes were assigned by comparing TCR nucleotide sequences against IMGT/GENE-DB human TR gene sequences. In a later analysis, CDR3 sequences and most-parsimonious VDJ recombination scenarios were assigned using the TCRdist pipeline. A later analysis defined each TCR beta chain by its CDR3 amino acid sequence plus V-gene family, and excluded reads lacking a unique V-gene family. In a later analysis, some 600 highly shared, low-generation-probability nucleotide sequences were removed to address suspected cross-contamination and a sequencing artifact. In a later analysis, a clonal expansion index was calculated for each public chain from normalized within-repertoire ranks of inferred template counts. In a later analysis, generation probabilities were computed using a VDJ recombination model fitted to out-of-frame rearrangements, and the results were checked against IGoR. A later analysis scored TCR-TCR, TCR-HLA and TCR-CMV co-occurrence with hypergeometric tests, applying a repertoire-size bias correction to TCR pairs. A later analysis estimated false discovery rates by permuting HLA or CMV assignments 20 times. In a later analysis, co-occurring TCRs were grouped using DBSCAN, and TCRdist sequence similarity was added for clustering within HLA-allele-positive subsets. Repertoires with fewer than 30,000 or more than 120,000 public chains were left out of co-occurrence clustering, as were about 5 repertoires with anomalous nucleotide sharing. TCRdb retrieved this table from immuneACCESS and kept in-frame rearrangements only. Not all clones are present; in checked studies, unresolved V genes account for under half, and no reason is known for the remainder. From that table come the V and J calls and clone size; the DNA was used to work out D and trimming. Within this sample are about 130,000 clones, with roughly three quarters of them counted one time only. Roughly 1% of the sample is in the top ten clones.

Beyond this particular receptor, the publication reports: Roughly uniform sequencing depth across donors was assumed in presence/absence analyses, although this assumption may not hold. The study gave a list of 150 to 200 TCR beta chains associated with cytomegalovirus. Most TCR sequences were seen in very few donors, while some public TCRs were found in many individuals. Because counts were too low, seventeen rarely observed V segments, including chromosome 9 orphons, were excluded from the earlier analysis of 587 of the donors. A later genetic analysis reported fewer N-insertions in productive TCRs among donors in an Asian-associated ancestry cluster than the roughly 620-donor mean. The authors suggested that the approach could potentially be extended to other disease states and immunological phenotypes. HLA typing was unavailable for some donors at each locus, so association tests used only the typed subset. The sequencing pipeline was judged likely to have produced a cluster of highly shared sequence variants as a technical artifact. A further reported finding was that TCR beta sequences accurately predicted the HLA-A and HLA-B alleles for most subjects in the first cohort. In a later analysis, several top co-occurrence clusters were reported to appear linked to parvovirus B19, influenza, CMV and Epstein-Barr virus. In vitro tests confirmed that a few of the cytomegalovirus-associated TCR beta chains recognize cytomegalovirus antigens. In a later analysis, most CMV-associated TCR beta chains were found to appear HLA-restricted, with HLA associations seemingly driven largely by CMV exposure. The classifier was reported to diagnose cytomegalovirus status with high specificity and sensitivity in both the original and validation cohorts. In a later analysis, around 17,000 TCR beta sequences were associated with specific HLA alleles at a false discovery rate of 0.05. In an earlier analysis of approximately 590 of the donors, most TCR beta V segments appeared in productive rearrangements about 87% or about 30% of the time, broadly matching IMGT annotations. A later genetic analysis associated a missense DCLRE1C variant with V-gene and J-gene trimming of TCR beta chains, and an independent cohort replicated the association. CMV serostatus was the only immune exposure information available for the cohort. Some IMGT-functional V segments, including TRBV6-2 and TRBV6-3, could not be distinguished by the 87-base-pair reads and were therefore excluded. A later analysis found that TCR association rates varied across HLA loci, with DRB1 alleles showing the most associated TCRs and HLA-C alleles the fewest. In this cohort, only TCR beta chains were sequenced, and detectable features were limited by the absence of alpha or paired-chain data. Correlated functional status among segregating V segments might be attributable to linkage disequilibrium, but an unknown experimental factor could not be ruled out. Assigning TCR associations to individual alleles was difficult when HLA alleles, especially DR and DQ, strongly co-occurred. A later analysis found that HLA-associated TCR beta chains were more clonally expanded and had lower generation probabilities than equally common non-associated chains.

In total, just over 650 healthy bone marrow donors made up the cohort. Cohort members were all nominally healthy when sampled, although unrecorded immune exposures were likely present. The donor tested CMV seronegative and was one of the 352 seronegative cohort members. Each donor provided a peripheral blood sample, and peripheral blood mononuclear cells were used for TCR beta sequencing. Genomic DNA extraction from the blood cell samples was performed with the Qiagen DNeasy Blood Extraction Kit. The germline V gene (reference sequence) yields SEHNR for CDR1 and FQNEAQ for CDR2. V ends up 8 bases short and J 2 bases short, with an unmatched junction base count of 8. The CDR3 sequence holds 16 residues, the cysteine and phenylalanine included. Kept here is only the CDR3 DNA, which spans 48 bases and is read in frame from base 1.

What was sequenced was PBMCs. This clonotype originated in a woman aged 60-70 years in good health and CMV-seronegative. This chain joins TRBV7-9 to TRBJ2-2, and 10 junction bases match TRBD2. This receptor has the CDR3 CASPMTSGLNTGELFF. The bases are TGTGCCAGCCCCATGACTAGCGGGTTAAACACCGGGGAGCTGTTTTTT.